Presented here are 24 T cell receptor beta chains from one specimen sequenced in a study of Ad26.COV2.S vaccination and SARS-CoV-2 variants. Clones were sequenced by immunoSEQ multiplex PCR, and TCRdb holds only the in-frame ones, with some missing. The sample includes about 350,000 clones, about 85% of them seen just once. Treatment described: roughly 18 received Ad26.COV2.S at low or high dose, single or two shots; several received placebo; per-sample allocation not given. Sampling occurred on day 63 after the first vaccine or placebo injection. The sequencing here drew on peripheral blood, taken in a trial of Ad26.COV2.S vaccine versus placebo. The receptors come from a person between 18 and 65 years old who received the Ad26.COV2.S COVID-19 vaccine or a placebo.

DNA of the CDR3: TGTGCCACCAGCACAGGGGGCCTAGGGGCACAAGAGACCCAGTACTTC. Protein: CATSTGGLGAQETQYF. V is TRBV15 and J is TRBJ2-5; TRBD1 matches at 8 bases. J gave up 2 bases and V 4 bases, and 9 bases lay outside the gene matches. Germline V gives CDR1 LNHNV, CDR2 YYDKDF (reference sequence). This CDR3 has 16 residues.

The chain combines TRBV18 with TRBJ2-7, with 7 positions matching TRBD1. The CDR3 totals 15 residues. The germline gives CDR1 KGHSH, CDR2 LQKENI. With V trimmed by 0 bases and J by 11 bases, 13 bases remained unmatched. The CDR3 DNA is TGTGCCAGCTCACCACCAGGGACAGTAATTACGAGGGAGTACTTC. This codes for CASSPPGTVITREYF.

V is TRBV19 and J is TRBJ2-2; TRBD2 might be the D (6 bases). V lost 4 bases to trimming and J lost 1 base, with 13 bases between them. CDR3 length: 16 residues. Germline CDR1 is LNHDA and CDR2 is SQIVND (reference sequence). CDR3 sequence: CASSTGDLGNTGELFF. The CDR3, as DNA: TGTGCCAGTAGTACCGGGGACTTGGGGAACACCGGGGAGCTGTTTTTT.

This clone was seen a single time. The chain employs TRBV2 and TRBJ1-4, with 9 bases identical to TRBD1. This CDR3 contains 15 residues. V shed 5 bases, J shed 7 bases, and the junction held 8 bases outside the gene matches. CDR1 is SNHLY, CDR2 FYNNEI, per germline. The CDR3 here is CASSLRDRAGEKLFF. The CDR3 DNA reads as TGTGCCAGCAGTCTCCGGGACAGGGCCGGTGAAAAACTGTTTTTT.

The chain employs TRBV6-5 and TRBJ2-7; 10 nucleotides agree with TRBD1. Germline values: CDR1 MNHEY, CDR2 SVGAGI. The CDR3 is 14 amino acids. J lost 6 bases, V lost 6 bases, and 8 bases had no gene match. The CDR3 sequence is CASRVPGQGFEQYF. CDR3 DNA: TGTGCCAGCAGAGTACCGGGACAGGGGTTCGAGCAGTACTTC.

The rearrangement uses TRBV7-9 and TRBJ2-7; D is perhaps TRBD2 (5 bases). The CDR3 is 14 residues long. In germline, CDR1 is SEHNR, CDR2 FQNEAQ (reference sequence). The CDR3 is CASGTGLSSYEQYF. The CDR3 region has the DNA TGTGCAAGCGGAACCGGACTGAGCTCCTACGAGCAGTACTTC. Looking up the rest from reference TRBV7-9 and TRBJ2-7 gives the full variable domain: DTGVSQNPRHKITKRGQNVTFRCDPISEHNRLYWYRQTLGQGPEFLTYFQNEAQLEKSRLLSDRFSAERPKGSFSTLEIQRTEQGDSAMYLCASGTGLSSYEQYFGPGTRLTVT.

The chain has TRBV7-9 and TRBJ2-6; the D is unclear. The germline V gene has CDR1 SEHNR and CDR2 FQNEAQ (reference sequence). This CDR3 comprises 15 residues. Trimming left V 7 bases short and J 0 bases short, with 10 bases between. The CDR3 nucleotides read TGTGCCAGCACCCCAAGGCCCTCTGGGGCCAACGTCCTGACTTTC. Its translation: CASTPRPSGANVLTF. Using reference TRBV7-9 and TRBJ2-6 for the parts outside the CDR3, the full variable domain is DTGVSQNPRHKITKRGQNVTFRCDPISEHNRLYWYRQTLGQGPEFLTYFQNEAQLEKSRLLSDRFSAERPKGSFSTLEIQRTEQGDSAMYLCASTPRPSGANVLTFGAGSRLTVL.

CDR3 bases: TGTGCCAGCAGTGGGACAGGGGGCTATGGCTACACCTTC. Translation: CASSGTGGYGYTF. The chain joins TRBV25-1 to TRBJ1-2; 10 bases are shared with TRBD1. Looked up from germline, CDR1 is MGHDK and CDR2 is SYGVNS. After removal of 4 bases from V and 4 bases from J, the junction contained 0 bases not matched to a gene. This CDR3 is 13 amino acids long.

Concerning this clone itself: At one end the junction does not follow the germline gene, possibly because of a read error. The V gene is TRBV5-1, the J gene TRBJ2-1, with 12 nucleotides matching TRBD2. This CDR3 is 15 amino acids long. Germline V gives CDR1 SGHRS, CDR2 YFSETQ. CDR3 nucleotide sequence: TGCGCCAGCAGCCCCGCTAGCGGGGGGGCCGTTGAGCTGTTCTTC. Its protein product is CASSPASGGAVELFF.

V usage is TRBV7-9 and J usage is TRBJ2-7, with a weak D call TRBD2 (6 bases). The V gene's germline CDR1 is SEHNR and CDR2 FQNEAQ (reference sequence). The V end lost 5 bases, the J end lost 1 base, and 12 bases lay between the germline ends. The CDR3 consists of 14 residues. CDR3 loop: CASSLLTRSYEQYF. The DNA for the CDR3 is TGTGCCAGCAGCCTCCTGACTAGGTCCTACGAGCAGTACTTC. The whole variable domain, remainder taken from reference TRBV7-9 and TRBJ2-7, is DTGVSQNPRHKITKRGQNVTFRCDPISEHNRLYWYRQTLGQGPEFLTYFQNEAQLEKSRLLSDRFSAERPKGSFSTLEIQRTEQGDSAMYLCASSLLTRSYEQYFGPGTRLTVT.

The chain recombines TRBV3-1 (or the pseudogene TRBV3-2) with TRBJ2-1; TRBD1 might be the D (6 bases). V dropped 5 bases and J dropped 10 bases, with 18 bases sitting between them. The CDR3 has 14 residues. CDR1 and CDR2 from the germline V gene are LGHDT and YNNKEL (reference sequence). This CDR3 reads CASSLRGSGWEQFF. The CDR3 DNA is TGTGCCAGCAGCTTAAGGGGGTCAGGCTGGGAGCAGTTCTTC.

The rearrangement uses TRBV4-3 and TRBJ2-3, with TRBD2 identical over 8 bases. The CDR3 totals 18 residues. The germline CDR1 and CDR2 sequences are LGHNA and YSLEER. The J segment lost 0 bases and the V segment lost 4 bases, leaving 12 bases of the junction unmatched. The chain's CDR3 is CASSPLGPGGTSTDTQYF. The CDR3 nucleotides are TGCGCCAGCAGCCCCCTGGGCCCGGGGGGGACTAGCACAGATACGCAGTATTTT.

The chain links TRBV30 to TRBJ1-2; D ambiguous. Germline V gene lookup returns CDR1 GTSNPN and CDR2 SVGIG (reference sequence). This CDR3 has 14 residues. Deletions cut 2 bases from V and 2 bases from J, with 12 bases between. Written as DNA, the CDR3 is TGTGCCTGGAGTACGGCGGGAGGAAACTATGGCTACACCTTC. Its protein product is CAWSTAGGNYGYTF.

As concerns this clone: Different DNA sequences within this sample yield the same CDR3. The chain employs TRBV5-1 and TRBJ1-1, with 9 bases that match TRBD1. Germline CDR1 SGHRS, CDR2 YFSETQ. The CDR3 is 15 residues long. V dropped 0 bases and J dropped 4; count of bases not matched to a gene: 4. Written as DNA, the CDR3 is TGCGCCAGCAGCTTGGAAGGGACAGGGAGCACTGAAGCTTTCTTT. The encoded protein is CASSLEGTGSTEAFF.

The chain joins TRBV5-1 to TRBJ2-1, with D uncertain. The germline CDR1 and CDR2 sequences are SGHRS and YFSETQ. Trimming pared 2 bases from V and 12 bases from J, leaving 18 bases between. This CDR3 has 14 amino acids. The CDR3 nucleotides are TGCGCCAGCAGCTTAGAGGACCATTCGCTGGGGCAGTTCTTC. It yields the protein CASSLEDHSLGQFF.

This chain links TRBV11-2 with TRBJ2-1; 8 bases map to TRBD2. V trimming: 5 bases; J trimming: 1 base; junction bases outside the gene matches: 13. The CDR3 consists of 18 residues. Germline values: CDR1 SGHAT, CDR2 FQNNGV. CDR3 sequence (DNA): TGTGCCAGCAGCCGGGCGAGCGGGGGTTTGGAATCCTACAATGAGCAGTTCTTC. It translates to CASSRASGGLESYNEQFF.

The chain is built from TRBV10-3 and TRBJ2-3, with TRBD2 identical over 7 bases. In germline, CDR1 is ENHRY, CDR2 SYGVKD. V gave up 2 bases and J gave up 3 bases; unmatched junction bases: 5. CDR3 length equals 15 residues. In DNA form, the CDR3 reads TGTGCCATCAGTGAGAGGGGAGCGGGGACAGATACGCAGTATTTT. Translating gives CAISERGAGTDTQYF.

The chain employs TRBV15 and TRBJ2-1, with D tentatively TRBD1 (5 bases). Deletions cut 3 bases from V and 4 bases from J, with 13 bases between. The CDR3 has 15 amino acids. Germline V lookup: CDR1 LNHNV, CDR2 YYDKDF (reference sequence). The CDR3, as DNA: TGTGCCACCAGCAGTACCCCTGGGGCTTACAATGAGCAGTTCTTC. Protein: CATSSTPGAYNEQFF.

The chain employs TRBV7-2 and TRBJ2-7, with D unclear. This CDR3 region has 15 residues. Germline V CDR1 and CDR2: SGHTA, FQGNSA. The germline V and J ends were trimmed by 3 bases and 4 bases, with 16 bases remaining between them. CDR3 sequence: CASSFSPGPGYEQYF. The DNA for the CDR3 is TGTGCCAGCAGCTTTAGCCCGGGCCCCGGATACGAGCAGTACTTC.

This sequence joins TRBV27 and TRBJ1-6; 9 bases are shared with TRBD1. The CDR3 extends over 16 amino acids. From germline, CDR1 is MNHEY and CDR2 SMNVEV (reference sequence). V lost 0 bases, J lost 10 bases, and 7 bases stayed unmatched. The CDR3 DNA reads as TGTGCCAGCAGTTTATCGGCGGGACAGGGTTTGTCACCCCTCCACTTT. Residues: CASSLSAGQGLSPLHF.

The chain recombines TRBV11-2 with TRBJ2-2; 8 bases fit TRBD1. The V gene end was trimmed by 7 bases and the J gene end by 7 bases; junction bases not matched to a gene: 14. This CDR3 region has 16 residues. CDR1 and CDR2 from the germline V gene are SGHAT and FQNNGV. The CDR3 is CASNRNPGGGGGELFF. The CDR3 region has the DNA TGTGCCAGCAACCGAAACCCAGGGGGCGGTGGCGGGGAGCTGTTTTTT.

CDR3 residues: CASSEAWGFYEQYF. CDR3 sequence (DNA): TGTGCCAGCAGTGAAGCATGGGGCTTCTACGAGCAGTACTTC. The genes are TRBV6-1 and TRBJ2-7, with D maybe TRBD1 (5 bases). Trimming removed 0 bases at V and 3 bases at J, with 9 bases between. The V gene's germline CDR1 is MNHNS and CDR2 SASEGT. The CDR3 spans 14 residues.

This rearrangement joins TRBV18 to TRBJ2-5; D is uncertain. This CDR3 is 13 amino acids long. CDR1 is KGHSH and CDR2 is LQKENI in the germline V gene. Deletions cut 2 bases from V and 5 bases from J, with 9 bases between. In DNA form, the CDR3 reads TGTGCCAGCTCACCAAGGCCTGGGGAGACCCAGTACTTC. Its translation: CASSPRPGETQYF.

This chain connects TRBV18 to TRBJ1-1; D not certain. Trimming removed 3 bases at V and 1 base at J, with 3 bases between. Germline-derived CDR1 and CDR2 are KGHSH and LQKENI. The CDR3 consists of 12 residues. In DNA, the CDR3 is TGTGCCAGCTCACCGCCGAACACTGAAGCTTTCTTT. Encoded protein: CASSPPNTEAFF.